Listed below are T cell receptor beta chains from one sample, sequenced in a study of T-cell reconstitution after alpha-beta-depleted transplantation in children. TCRdb reprocessed the PCR reads with MiXCR, giving one entry per CDR3 protein. The sample gives about 540,000 distinct CDR3 sequences, about a sixth of which show up once; approximately 3% is in the top ten. Here the sequenced sample was PBMCs from the stem cell graft donor, taken from the stem cell graft. Source of these receptors: a human donor who donated a stem cell graft to a child with acute lymphoblastic leukemia. CDR3s include the opening cysteine and the closing phenylalanine or tryptophan. D genes are given only for firm matches. For some rows the clone size is stated as once, few or many, or as a class when expanded; others skip it.

D	size	J	V	DNA	CDR3
TRBD1	few	TRBJ1-1	TRBV5-1	TGCGCCAGCAGCTTGGGGGCAGGGGGACAGGACACTGAAGCTTTCTTT	CASSLGAGGQDTEAFF
TRBD1	few	TRBJ1-5	TRBV20-1	TGCAGTGCTCGGGGAACAGGGACAGGCCCGTCGAGCAATCAGCCCCAGCATTTT	CSARGTGTGPSSNQPQHF
TRBD2	-	TRBJ2-7	TRBV6-4	TGTGCCAGCAGTGAACGTCCTAGCGGGAGGGACGAGCAGTACTTC	CASSERPSGRDEQYF
-	-	TRBJ2-7	TRBV27	TGTGCCAGCACAAGCGGCCCCCCCCACGAGCAGTACTTC	CASTSGPPHEQYF
TRBD1	few	TRBJ2-7	TRBV7-9	TGTGCCAGCAGCTTAGTTCAGGGGGCCAACGAGCAGTACTTC	CASSLVQGANEQYF
-	few	TRBJ2-7	TRBV28	TGTGCCAGCACCCCCGTGGGGGTAAGCGAGCAGTACTTC	CASTPVGVSEQYF
-	-	TRBJ2-2	TRBV4-1	TGCGCCAGCAGCCAAGTCGGGTATGCCGGGGAGCTGTTTTTT	CASSQVGYAGELFF
-	few	TRBJ1-2	TRBV4-1	TGCGCCAGCAGCCAAGTAACAGGGTATGGCTACACCTTC	CASSQVTGYGYTF
-	-	TRBJ1-1	TRBV29-1	TGCAGCGTTGCGTCAGGGATCGCTGAAGCTTTCTTT	CSVASGIAEAFF
-	few	TRBJ2-1	TRBV7-6	TGTGCCAGCAGCTTAACACAGAGCTCCTACAATGAGCAGTTCTTC	CASSLTQSSYNEQFF
TRBD2	-	TRBJ2-1	TRBV12-3/TRBV12-4	TGTGCCAGCACCCTAGCGGGACGGGGGTCCTACAATGAGCAGTTCTTC	CASTLAGRGSYNEQFF
-	few	TRBJ2-1	TRBV9	TGTGCCAGCAGCGGAGGGCTAAATGAGCAGTTCTTC	CASSGGLNEQFF
TRBD2	-	TRBJ2-7	TRBV4-1	TGCGCCAGCAGCCATCCCCAGGGGCTAGCGGGCTACGAGCAGTACTTC	CASSHPQGLAGYEQYF
-	-	TRBJ2-5	TRBV29-1	TGCAGCGTACGGAGCCGAAACCAAGAGACCCAGTACTTC	CSVRSRNQETQYF
-	few	TRBJ2-2	TRBV20-1	TGCAGTGCTAAGGGGTTAAAGGGGAACACCGGGGAGCTGTTTTTT	CSAKGLKGNTGELFF
TRBD2	-	TRBJ2-7	TRBV4-1	TGCGCCAGCAGCCAGAGAGTTGCGGGAGGAATGTCCTACGAGCAGTACTTC	CASSQRVAGGMSYEQYF
-	few	TRBJ1-5	TRBV10-3	TGTGCCATCAGTGAACCAGGATACAATCAGCCCCAGCATTTT	CAISEPGYNQPQHF
TRBD1	-	TRBJ1-4	TRBV6-6	TGTGCCAGCAGAAACGCCGGGACAGTCTTTGAGACTAATGAAAAACTGTTTTTT	CASRNAGTVFETNEKLFF
-	few	TRBJ2-3	TRBV5-1	TGCGCCAGCAGCCCGCCGGAAAGCACAGATACGCAGTATTTT	CASSPPESTDTQYF
-	few	TRBJ1-2	TRBV18	TGTGCCAGCTCGCTGCAGCTCTATGGCTACACCTTC	CASSLQLYGYTF
-	few	TRBJ1-5	TRBV20-1	TGCAGTGCTAGAGTCGAGGGGGGACGAAACAATCAGCCCCAGCATTTT	CSARVEGGRNNQPQHF
-	-	TRBJ2-7	TRBV5-1	TGCGCCAGCAGCTTGGACATAACTTTATGGTACTACGAGCAGTACTTC	CASSLDITLWYYEQYF
TRBD1	few	TRBJ2-2	TRBV5-1	TGCGCCAGCAGCGCAGCACAGGGGGCTCGGTACACCGGGGAGCTGTTTTTT	CASSAAQGARYTGELFF
-	-	TRBJ2-7	TRBV5-1	TGCGCCAGCAGCAATGGGGGCGCGAACGAGCAGTACTTC	CASSNGGANEQYF
TRBD2	-	TRBJ2-1	TRBV20-1	TGCAGTGCTAGACCGGGACTAGTGCGGCATGAGCAGTTCTTC	CSARPGLVRHEQFF
-	few	TRBJ2-2	TRBV10-3	TGTGCCATCAGTGAGGACCCCGGGGAGCTGTTTTTT	CAISEDPGELFF
-	-	TRBJ2-5	TRBV14	TGTGCCAGCAGGTCGACGGGCTCGGAGACCCAGTACTTC	CASRSTGSETQYF
TRBD1	few	TRBJ2-3	TRBV12-3/TRBV12-4	TGTGCCAGCAGTTTGACCGGGACAGGGGATACGCAGTATTTT	CASSLTGTGDTQYF
-	-	TRBJ1-5	TRBV20-1	TGCAGTGCTAGGCTGGGGGGAGGACTCAATCAGCCCCAGCATTTT	CSARLGGGLNQPQHF
-	-	TRBJ1-1	TRBV5-1	TGCGCCAGCAGCTCCCAAAACAGCTACAACACTGAAGCTTTCTTT	CASSSQNSYNTEAFF
TRBD1	few	TRBJ2-4	TRBV12-3/TRBV12-4	TGTGCCAGCATCCTATCAGGGGGCTTAGCCAAAAACATTCAGTACTTC	CASILSGGLAKNIQYF
-	few	TRBJ2-7	TRBV27	TGTGCCAGCAGTCCCTCGACCGGCTACGAGCAGTACTTC	CASSPSTGYEQYF
TRBD1	-	TRBJ2-5	TRBV13	TGTGCCAGCAGCTCTGACAGGGGGTTAGAGACCCAGTACTTC	CASSSDRGLETQYF
TRBD2	-	TRBJ2-3	TRBV18	TGTGCCAGCTCACCAGCGGGAGGCGCAGATACGCAGTATTTT	CASSPAGGADTQYF
-	-	TRBJ2-4	TRBV15	TGTGCCACCAGGGTGGGGACCGTGGGTCGGGGCATTCAGTACTTC	CATRVGTVGRGIQYF
-	many	TRBJ2-7	TRBV10-3	TGTGCCATCAGTGAGCGGAACGAGCAGTACTTC	CAISERNEQYF
-	-	TRBJ2-7	TRBV5-1	TGCGCCAGCGACGACGACCGATTTAATTACGAGCAGTACTTC	CASDDDRFNYEQYF
-	few	TRBJ2-1	TRBV20-1	TGCAGTGCTAGGGGTCCGGGACTCCTCGGAAAGTCCGATCTCAATGAGCAGTTCTTC	CSARGPGLLGKSDLNEQFF
-	-	TRBJ2-2	TRBV5-1	TGCGCCAGCAGTTTGGGGACCCACACCGGGGAGCTGTTTTTT	CASSLGTHTGELFF
-	-	TRBJ2-1	TRBV29-1	TGCAGCGTTGGGGGGGGGCTTAGCAATGAGCAGTTCTTC	CSVGGGLSNEQFF
TRBD1	-	TRBJ1-1	TRBV6-1	TGTGCCAGCAGTCCCGGGACAGGGAGGGGGAAGGCAACTGAAGCTTTCTTT	CASSPGTGRGKATEAFF
-	-	TRBJ2-7	TRBV20-1	TGCAGTGCTAGAGACCCCCACAGCTACGAGCAGTACTTC	CSARDPHSYEQYF
-	-	TRBJ2-3	TRBV7-9	TGTGCCAGCAGTCCCAGCGGGTATACGCAGTATTTT	CASSPSGYTQYF
-	few	TRBJ1-4	TRBV4-1	TGCGCCAGCAGCCGGATGACCCAAATACGGGAAAAACTGTTTTTT	CASSRMTQIREKLFF
-	few	TRBJ1-2	TRBV25-1	TGTGCCAGCAGTGACGCCTGGGTAGACTATGGCTACACCTTC	CASSDAWVDYGYTF
-	few	TRBJ2-2	TRBV29-1	TGCAGCGCAAGACCGGGGCAGGCCGGGGAGCTGTTTTTT	CSARPGQAGELFF
-	-	TRBJ2-7	TRBV7-9	TGTGCCAGCAGCCCCGTAATTGCCAGCTCCTACGAGCAGTACTTC	CASSPVIASSYEQYF
-	-	TRBJ2-3	TRBV19	TGTGCCACGGGACTTACTAGCACAGATACGCAGTATTTT	CATGLTSTDTQYF
-	-	TRBJ2-7	TRBV9	TGTGCCAGCAGCGTAGGCAATCCCTACGAGCAGTACTTC	CASSVGNPYEQYF
-	-	TRBJ2-3	TRBV7-8	TGTGCCAGCAGCTTAAATAGCGGCTTCCTCACAGATACGCAGTATTTT	CASSLNSGFLTDTQYF
-	-	TRBJ1-2	TRBV18	TGTGCCAGCTCACCACTAGCCTATGGCTACACCTTC	CASSPLAYGYTF
-	-	TRBJ2-7	TRBV5-1	TGCGCCAGCAGCTTAAGCGGCACCTTGGGGATAGGGCAGTACTTC	CASSLSGTLGIGQYF
TRBD1	few	TRBJ1-2	TRBV29-1	TGCAGCGTTGTGACAGGGGGCTATGGCTACACCTTC	CSVVTGGYGYTF
-	many	TRBJ2-5	TRBV6-1	TGTGCCAGCAGGCGGGGCCAAGAGACCCAGTACTTC	CASRRGQETQYF
TRBD2	-	TRBJ2-7	TRBV2	TGTGCCAGCAGTGAAGTACTAGCGGGACTCAACGAGCAGTACTTC	CASSEVLAGLNEQYF
TRBD2	-	TRBJ2-7	TRBV5-1	TGCGCCAGCAGGACTAGCGGGTTATACGAGCAGTACTTC	CASRTSGLYEQYF
-	-	TRBJ2-1	TRBV12-3/TRBV12-4	TGTGCCAGCAGCCTTGGGGTCGCCGGGCAGTTCTTC	CASSLGVAGQFF
TRBD1	few	TRBJ2-1	TRBV12-3/TRBV12-4	TGTGCCAGCAGCCTCAGTCCGGGACAGGGCCCGAATGAGCAGTTCTTC	CASSLSPGQGPNEQFF
-	few	TRBJ1-2	TRBV12-3/TRBV12-4	TGTGCCAGCAGTCGGGGTGGGGATGGCTACACCTTC	CASSRGGDGYTF
-	-	TRBJ1-6	TRBV5-1	TGCGCCAGCAGCTTGGGAACAGTGCCTTATAATTCACCCCTCCACTTT	CASSLGTVPYNSPLHF